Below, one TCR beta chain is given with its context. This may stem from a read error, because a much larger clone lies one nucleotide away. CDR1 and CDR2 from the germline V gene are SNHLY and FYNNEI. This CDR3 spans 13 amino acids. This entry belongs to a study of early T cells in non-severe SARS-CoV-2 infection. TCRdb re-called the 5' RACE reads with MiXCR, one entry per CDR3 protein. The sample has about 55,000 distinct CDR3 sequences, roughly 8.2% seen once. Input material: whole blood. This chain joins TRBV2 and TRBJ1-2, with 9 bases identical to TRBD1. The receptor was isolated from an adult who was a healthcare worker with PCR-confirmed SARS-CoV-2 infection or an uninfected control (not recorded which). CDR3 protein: CTSRLQGADGYTF. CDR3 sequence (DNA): TGTACCAGCAGGTTACAGGGGGCGGATGGCTACACCTTC.